This TCR beta chain was obtained from a study of cytomegalovirus exposure and HLA in healthy donors (dated by TCRdb to about 2017). Broadly, across the study: In an earlier analysis of about 560 of the donors, 250 to 300 Gb of sequence data and some 120 million unique TCR beta sequences from about 180 million T cells were reported. All discovery cohort repertoires had been generated on a single sequencing platform. Alongside the repertoire data, information on donor age, sex, ethnicity and CMV serostatus was compiled. The study used immunosequencing to profile the T cell repertoires of 666 subjects and linked those repertoires to cytomegalovirus serostatus. Among about 410 genotyped donors of the cohort, an average of roughly 230,000 unique TCR beta nucleotide sequences was sequenced per donor, of which roughly 17% were non-productive. The study aimed to test whether cataloging public T cell receptors could reveal signatures of past pathogen exposure. To predict cytomegalovirus infection status, the study combined high-throughput TCR immunosequencing, statistical association of individual TCRs with disease status, and machine learning. A later genetic analysis took genome-wide SNP genotypes for about 55% of the roughly 670 donors and used that subset as a discovery cohort. Along with the roughly 710-subject first cohort, a separate validation cohort of over a hundred different subjects was used. A later analysis re-examined previously published TCR beta repertoires from around 670 donors and added high-resolution HLA genotyping to investigate patterns of TCR occurrence. An early release that covered some 630 HLA-typed donors contained around 330 gigabases of sequencing data and some 87 million unique TCR sequences. HLA typing covered class I and class II loci at four-digit resolution. An earlier analysis of about 600 of the donors used high-throughput TCR beta sequencing to judge whether each TCR beta V gene segment behaved as functional or pseudogenic. Rather than using new phenotypic data, the later analysis identified candidate immune exposures from TCR beta sequences and from how often those sequences occurred across donors. Five DR-DQ haplotypes were treated as single units for association and clustering because of strong linkage in the cohort. Among the roughly 400 genotyped donors, under 90% belonged to the genetic ancestry cluster associated with self-reported Caucasian donors. Typing coverage varied by locus: roughly 629-630 donors for A, B, C, DRB1 and DQB1; some 520 for DQA1; approximately 570 for DPA1; roughly 450 for DPB1. Broader findings and caveats from the paper: In a later analysis, the rate of TCR association differed among HLA loci, with DRB1 alleles having the most associated TCRs and HLA-C alleles having the fewest. According to a later analysis, most CMV-associated TCR beta chains appeared to be HLA-restricted, and the HLA associations seemed to be driven largely by CMV exposure. In a later analysis, HLA-associated TCR beta chains were found to be more clonally expanded and to have lower generation probabilities than equally common non-associated chains. Some IMGT-functional V segments, including TRBV6-2 and TRBV6-3, could not be told apart with the 87-base-pair reads, so those segments were excluded. While some public TCRs were present in many individuals, most TCR sequences turned up only very rarely across donors. A further reported finding was that TCR beta sequences accurately predicted the HLA-A and HLA-B alleles for most subjects in the first cohort. Sequencing depth was assumed to be roughly uniform across donors in the presence/absence analyses, though that assumption may not hold. Broadly in line with IMGT annotations, most TCR beta V segments showed up in productive rearrangements about 87% or about 30% of the time in an earlier analysis of approximately 640 of the donors. Linkage disequilibrium might explain the correlated functional status among segregating V segments, but an unknown experimental factor could not be excluded. In a later analysis, several top co-occurrence clusters were reported to appear linked to parvovirus B19, influenza, CMV and Epstein-Barr virus. The sequencing pipeline was judged likely to have produced a cluster of highly shared sequence variants as a technical artifact. Cytomegalovirus status was reported to be diagnosed by the classifier with high specificity and sensitivity in both the original and validation cohorts. Strong co-occurrence of HLA alleles, especially DR and DQ, made assigning TCR associations to individual alleles difficult. A total of 150 to 200 TCR beta chains were listed by the study as associated with cytomegalovirus. The only immune exposure information available for the cohort was CMV serostatus. An association between a missense DCLRE1C variant and V-gene and J-gene trimming of TCR beta chains was found in a later genetic analysis and replicated in an independent cohort. Three of the identified cytomegalovirus-associated TCR beta chains were confirmed in vitro to be specific for cytomegalovirus antigens. This cohort had only TCR beta chains sequenced, and the lack of alpha or paired-chain data limited which features could be detected. Compared with the roughly 600-donor mean, donors in an Asian-associated ancestry cluster had fewer N-insertions in productive TCRs, according to a later genetic analysis. A later analysis associated about 17,000 TCR beta sequences with specific HLA alleles at a false discovery rate of 0.05. The authors suggested that the approach could potentially be extended to other disease states and immunological phenotypes. Because HLA typing was missing for some donors at each locus, association tests included only the typed subset. The earlier analysis of a few hundred of the donors excluded 15 to 20 rarely observed V segments, including chromosome 9 orphons, because counts were too low.

Library method: the immunoSEQ multiplex PCR assay. A mixture of 60 forward primers for TCR Vbeta segments and 13 reverse primers for TCR Jbeta segments was used in the multiplex PCR. A multiplex PCR assay on genomic DNA amplified the CDR3 region of rearranged TCR beta genes. Amplified TCR beta libraries were sequenced as 87-base-pair reads on the Illumina HiSeq System. Concerning the study's data processing: A later analysis tallied 70 million to 100 million unique TCR beta chains across the roughly 610 repertoires, and about 12 million of those chains were shared by two or more donors. To remove PCR and sequencing errors, raw reads were error-corrected and collapsed into unique sequences using a nearest-neighbor algorithm that merged closely related sequences. CDR3 sequences were aligned to IMGT reference sequences to assign V, D and J gene segments. For a sequence to be retained, a match of at least six nucleotides was required to both a V gene segment and a J gene segment. A rearrangement was called productive if the CDR3 had no stop codons and remained in frame with V and J, and every other rearrangement was called non-productive. CDR3 was defined by IMGT convention, running from the second conserved V-encoded cysteine to the conserved J-encoded phenylalanine. The earlier analysis of approximately 590 of the donors excluded any sequence lacking an unambiguous match to a single V gene segment. An earlier analysis of a few hundred of the donors classified V segments as functional when productive rearrangements were above 56.7% and as segregating when the standard deviation between donors was above 5%. A statistical classification framework was developed to diagnose cytomegalovirus status using the catalog of TCR beta chain sequences. In a later analysis, V and J genes were assigned by comparing TCR nucleotide sequences against IMGT/GENE-DB human TR gene sequences. A later analysis assigned CDR3 sequences and most-parsimonious VDJ recombination scenarios with the TCRdist pipeline. A later analysis defined each TCR beta chain by its CDR3 amino acid sequence plus V-gene family, and excluded reads lacking a unique V-gene family. As a way to deal with suspected cross-contamination and a sequencing artifact, a later analysis dropped over 550 nucleotide sequences that were highly shared and had low generation probability. A later analysis calculated a clonal expansion index for each public chain from normalized within-repertoire ranks of inferred template counts. A later analysis computed generation probabilities with a VDJ recombination model fitted to out-of-frame rearrangements, and checked the results against IGoR. A later analysis scored TCR-TCR, TCR-HLA and TCR-CMV co-occurrence with hypergeometric tests, applying a repertoire-size bias correction to TCR pairs. In a later analysis, false discovery rates were estimated by permuting HLA or CMV assignments 20 times. In a later analysis, co-occurring TCRs were grouped using DBSCAN, and TCRdist sequence similarity was added for clustering within HLA-allele-positive subsets. Repertoires with fewer than 30,000 or more than 120,000 public chains were left out of co-occurrence clustering, as were about 5 repertoires with anomalous nucleotide sharing. In TCRdb, the immuneACCESS table is reduced to in-frame sequences with V and J assigned. These tables do not hold every clone; where another copy was compared, an unresolved V gene accounts for under half, and the others remain unexplained. The V and J calls and clone size are taken from that table; D and trimming were inferred from the DNA. Here the sample has fewer than 150,000 clones; more than 60% occur a single time. The top ten clones comprise around 4.2% of the sample.

In total, more than 500 healthy bone marrow donors made up the cohort. At the time of sampling, every cohort member was nominally healthy, though immune exposures that went unrecorded were likely present. The donor was CMV seronegative and belonged to the group of 350 or so seronegative cohort members. Every donor gave a peripheral blood sample, and the peripheral blood mononuclear cells from that sample were used for TCR beta sequencing. The Qiagen DNeasy Blood Extraction Kit was used to extract genomic DNA from the blood cell samples. Including the terminal cysteine and phenylalanine, the CDR3 comprises 12 residues. CDR3 DNA only is kept here, 36 bases in frame from base 1. Reading the germline V gene gives CDR1 SGHRS and CDR2 YFSETQ. The junction carries 3 bases between V and J, which are trimmed by 0 bases and 4 bases respectively. As for this clone: Its binding antigen is unknown. No quality values exist for individual bases; no much larger clone is one base distant.

The receptor chain draws on TRBV5-1 and TRBJ2-3; the D gene remains uncertain. The sequence was obtained from a woman between 40 and 50 years old in good health and CMV-seronegative. The source material was PBMCs. The CDR3 region reads CASSLAADTQYF. In nucleotide form, the sequence is TGCGCCAGCAGCTTGGCTGCAGATACGCAGTATTTT.